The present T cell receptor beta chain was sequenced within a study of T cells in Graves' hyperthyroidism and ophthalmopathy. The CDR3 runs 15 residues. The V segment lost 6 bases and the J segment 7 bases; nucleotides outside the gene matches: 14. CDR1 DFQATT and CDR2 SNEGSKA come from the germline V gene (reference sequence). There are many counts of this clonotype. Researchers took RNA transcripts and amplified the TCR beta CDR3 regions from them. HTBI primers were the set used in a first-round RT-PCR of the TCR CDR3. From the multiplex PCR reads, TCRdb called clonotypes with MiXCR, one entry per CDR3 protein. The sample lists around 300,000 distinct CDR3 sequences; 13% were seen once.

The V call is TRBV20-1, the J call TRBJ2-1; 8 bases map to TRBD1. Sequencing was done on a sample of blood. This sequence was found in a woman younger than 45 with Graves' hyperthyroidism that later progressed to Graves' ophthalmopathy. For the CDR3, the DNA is TGCAGTGCCGCCCTCGGACAGGGCTTTGGGAATGAGCAGTTCTTC. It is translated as CSAALGQGFGNEQFF.